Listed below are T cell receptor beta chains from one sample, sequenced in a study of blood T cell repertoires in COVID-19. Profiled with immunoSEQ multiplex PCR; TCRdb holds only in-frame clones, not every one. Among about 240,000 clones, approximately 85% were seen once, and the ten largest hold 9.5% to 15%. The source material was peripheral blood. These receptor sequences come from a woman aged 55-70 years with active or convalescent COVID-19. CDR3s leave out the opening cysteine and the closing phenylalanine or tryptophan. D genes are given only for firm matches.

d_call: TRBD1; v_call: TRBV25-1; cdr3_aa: ATATGDGNIQY
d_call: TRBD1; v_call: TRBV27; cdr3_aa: ASSSTGANYGYT
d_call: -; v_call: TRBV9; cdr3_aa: ASSGGAGPDHEQY
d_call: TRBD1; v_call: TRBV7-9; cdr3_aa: ASSLGTGKYSNQPQH
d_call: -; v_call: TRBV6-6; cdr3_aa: ASSYSGYPGETQY
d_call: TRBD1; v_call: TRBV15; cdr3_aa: ATSRLGQGGTNYGYT
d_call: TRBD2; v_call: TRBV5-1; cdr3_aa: ASSLRLAGASTGELF
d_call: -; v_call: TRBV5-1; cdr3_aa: ASSLRQATALTSNYGYT
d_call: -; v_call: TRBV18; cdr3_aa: ASSPGGLTSTDTQY
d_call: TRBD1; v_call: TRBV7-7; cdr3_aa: ASSQTGAGETQY
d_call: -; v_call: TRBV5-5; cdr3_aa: ASSLNWGDEKLF
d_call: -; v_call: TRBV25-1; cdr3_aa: ATRMGRGTEAF
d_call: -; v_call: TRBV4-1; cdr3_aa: ASSQVYEGRRYEQY
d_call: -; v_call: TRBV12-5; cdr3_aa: ASGQSPSYNSPLH
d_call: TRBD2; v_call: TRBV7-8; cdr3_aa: ASSLSHAGGLDNEQF
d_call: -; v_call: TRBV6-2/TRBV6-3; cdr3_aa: ASSPRDWGPETQY
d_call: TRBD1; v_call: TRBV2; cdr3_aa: ASTGLSGGASGYT
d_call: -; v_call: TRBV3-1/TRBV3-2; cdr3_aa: ASSHSGGTSNQPQH
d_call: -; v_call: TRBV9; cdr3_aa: ASSPRQGGGETQY
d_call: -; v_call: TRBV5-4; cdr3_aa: ASSLGHPRDTEAF
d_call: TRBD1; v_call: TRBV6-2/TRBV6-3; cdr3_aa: ASSSREGARITEAF
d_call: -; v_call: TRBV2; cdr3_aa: ASSPRGGYGYT
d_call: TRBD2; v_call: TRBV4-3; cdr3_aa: ASSQESGIPYEQY
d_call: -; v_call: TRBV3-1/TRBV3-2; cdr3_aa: ASSQDPYQDTQY
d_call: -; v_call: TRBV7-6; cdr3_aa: ASSSAGSSTDTQY
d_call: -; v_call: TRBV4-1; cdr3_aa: ASSQGENRVYEKLF
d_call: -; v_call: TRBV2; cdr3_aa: ASTVDSRSYGYT
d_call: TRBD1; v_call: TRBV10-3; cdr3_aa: ATTGQGDEQY
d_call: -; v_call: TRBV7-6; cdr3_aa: ASSLIEARTDTQY
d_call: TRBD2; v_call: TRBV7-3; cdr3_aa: ASSYGTSGVADTQY
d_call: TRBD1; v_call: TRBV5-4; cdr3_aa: ASSSGQGLTYGYT
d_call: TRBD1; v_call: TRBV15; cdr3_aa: ATSRTGGFSNQPQH
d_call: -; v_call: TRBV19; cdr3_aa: ASSIPGLSGANVLT
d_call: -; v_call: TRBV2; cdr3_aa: ASRRTESDTQY
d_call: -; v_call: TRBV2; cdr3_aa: ASSETRGGTDTQY
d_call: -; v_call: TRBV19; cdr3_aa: ASSIRHGGDTEAF
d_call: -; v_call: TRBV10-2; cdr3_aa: ASSEGSSTGNTIY
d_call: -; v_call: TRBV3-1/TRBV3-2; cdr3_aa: ASSQEPVSGNTIY
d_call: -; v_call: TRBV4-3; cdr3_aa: ATSGGSEQY
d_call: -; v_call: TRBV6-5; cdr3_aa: ASSYSSGWNDEQF
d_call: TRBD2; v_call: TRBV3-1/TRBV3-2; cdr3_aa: ASSPGLARSTDTQY
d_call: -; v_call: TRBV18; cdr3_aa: ASSPPTGSYEQY
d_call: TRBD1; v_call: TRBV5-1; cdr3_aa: ASSRDSIYGYT
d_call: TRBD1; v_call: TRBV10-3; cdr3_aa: AIGGTVSDEQY